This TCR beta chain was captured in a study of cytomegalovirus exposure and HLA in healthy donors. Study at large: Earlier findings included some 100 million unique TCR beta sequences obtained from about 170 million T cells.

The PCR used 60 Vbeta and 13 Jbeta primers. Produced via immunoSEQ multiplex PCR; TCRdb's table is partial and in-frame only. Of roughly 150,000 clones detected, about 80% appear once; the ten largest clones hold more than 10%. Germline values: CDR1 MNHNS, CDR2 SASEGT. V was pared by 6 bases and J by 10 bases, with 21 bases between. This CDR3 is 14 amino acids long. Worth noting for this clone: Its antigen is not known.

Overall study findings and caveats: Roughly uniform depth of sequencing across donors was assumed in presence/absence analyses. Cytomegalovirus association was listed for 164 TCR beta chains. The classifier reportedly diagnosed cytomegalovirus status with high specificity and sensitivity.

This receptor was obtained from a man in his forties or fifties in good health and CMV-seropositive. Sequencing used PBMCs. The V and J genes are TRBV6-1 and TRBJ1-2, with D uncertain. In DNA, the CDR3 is TGTGCCAGCAGCGCCATTTCGGAGAATGATGTCTACACCTTC. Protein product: CASSAISENDVYTF.